These 5 T cell receptor beta chains originate from one sample sequenced in a study of monozygotic twins with inflammatory bowel disease. TCRdb re-analyzed the 5' RACE reads; it lists each CDR3 protein once, without DNA. Recorded for this sample: 350,000 to 400,000 distinct CDR3 sequences. Sequenced input: blood. Receptors were obtained from a human donor with ulcerative colitis or Crohn's disease, or a healthy co-twin of an affected twin (not recorded which).

The V and J genes are TRBV5-1 and TRBJ1-1; lacking DNA, the TRBD1 call made by TCRdb goes unchecked. There are 14 residues in the CDR3. CDR1 and CDR2 from the germline V gene are SGHRS and YFSETQ. CDR3: CASRLSQGRTEAFF.

This rearrangement joins TRBV7-9 to TRBJ1-6; no DNA is available, so the TRBD1 call from TCRdb remains unchecked. The CDR3 totals 15 residues. CDR1 SEHNR and CDR2 FQNEAQ come from the germline V gene (reference sequence). CDR3 sequence: CASSSQQGARSPLHF.

The V gene is TRBV4-1, the J gene TRBJ1-3. This CDR3 contains 17 residues. Germline-derived CDR1 and CDR2 are MGHRA and YSYEKL. The CDR3 here is CASSQDQGGGSGNTIYF.

The gene calls are TRBV12-3 or TRBV12-4 and TRBJ1-1; TCRdb lists TRBD1, though no DNA is available to test this call. The CDR3 is 13 amino acids. The CDR3 sequence: CASRPDRAGEAFF.

The V and J genes are TRBV5-1 and TRBJ2-1; the D call from TCRdb, TRBD1, cannot be confirmed without DNA. The V gene's germline CDR1 is SGHRS and CDR2 YFSETQ. The CDR3 covers 13 residues. The chain's CDR3 is CASSLPGHNEQFF.